This T cell receptor (beta chain) was identified in a study of blood T cell repertoires in COVID-19. Study-level background: Researchers got acute and convalescent COVID-19 samples from the United States, Italy and Spain.

Original data processing: Amplification of reference gene primers provided the estimated nucleated cell counts. Produced via immunoSEQ multiplex PCR; TCRdb's table is partial and in-frame only. For V, J and clone size, that table is used; D and trimming come from the DNA. The repertoire includes about 120,000 clones, around 91% of them detected once, and less than 30% sits in the top ten. Between the trimmed V and J ends, which lost 4 bases and 1 base, there was a span of 15 bases. The germline V gene has CDR1 SGDLS and CDR2 YYNGEE. The length of the CDR3 is 16 residues. This clonotype originated in a man in his 70s with active or convalescent COVID-19. V gene TRBV9 combines with J gene TRBJ1-3; no definite D call. The material sequenced was peripheral blood. The CDR3 DNA is TGTGCCAGCAGCCCAATTCCGGGTCGTTCTGGAAACACCATATATTTT. Its protein product is CASSPIPGRSGNTIYF.